These 16 T cell receptor beta chains were sequenced from one sample in a study of shared clonotypes between healthy human individuals. Repertoires were generated with immunoSEQ multiplex PCR, while TCRdb's copy carries only in-frame clones and drops some. In the table there are 1.5 million to 2.5 million clones, approximately 94% of which are singletons. In the naive CD8 group, cells lacked CD45RO and were positively selected for CCR7, so terminally differentiated effector memory CD45RA+ cells were left out. The sequenced material came from naive CD8+ T cells sorted from blood. The receptor source for this set is a man aged 18-30 years in good health.

V is TRBV27 and J is TRBJ2-7; possibly TRBD1 for D (7 bases). CDR1 and CDR2 (germline): MNHEY, SMNVEV (reference sequence). Trimming removed 5 bases at V and 2 bases at J, with 13 bases between. The CDR3 covers 14 residues. CDR3 in amino acids: CASSTAGGTYEQYF. CDR3 sequence (DNA): TGTGCCAGCAGTACGGCAGGGGGGACCTACGAGCAGTACTTC.

The V call is TRBV5-8, the J call TRBJ2-3; no reliable D call. This CDR3 has 14 amino acids. Per the germline V gene, CDR1 is SGHTS and CDR2 is YDEGEE. The V end was cut by 0 bases, the J end by 1 base, with 6 bases between. The CDR3 DNA reads as TGTGCCAGCAGCTTGGAACTCGGCACAGATACGCAGTATTTT. It encodes CASSLELGTDTQYF. The full variable domain, rest sourced from reference TRBV5-8 and TRBJ2-3, is EAGVTQSPTHLIKTRGQQATLRCSPISGHTSVYWYQQALGLGLQFLLWYDEGEERNRGNFPPRFSGRQFPNYSSELNVNALELEDSALYLCASSLELGTDTQYFGPGTRLTVL.

In the case of this clone: The sample holds other DNA sequences that translate to the same CDR3. V and J are TRBV27 and TRBJ2-1; D ambiguous. Germline V gene sequence: CDR1 MNHEY, CDR2 SMNVEV (reference sequence). The CDR3 consists of 14 residues. Deletions cut 2 bases from V and 0 bases from J, with 5 bases between. The CDR3 reads CASSLRSSYNEQFF. CDR3 sequence (DNA): TGTGCCAGCAGTTTACGTAGCTCCTACAATGAGCAGTTCTTC.

The J gene is TRBJ2-1, the V gene TRBV25-1; 7 nucleotides align to TRBD1. The CDR3 has 15 residues. Germline CDR1 is MGHDK and CDR2 is SYGVNS. Trimming removed 3 bases from V and 6 bases from J; junction bases left unmatched: 8. CDR3 residues: CASSDYPAGGNEQFF. DNA of the CDR3: TGTGCCAGCAGTGACTACCCGGCAGGGGGCAATGAGCAGTTCTTC.

The genes are TRBV7-9 and TRBJ1-2; TRBD1 is a possible D gene (5 bases). CDR1 is SEHNR and CDR2 is FQNEAQ in the germline V gene (reference sequence). The V end was cut by 0 bases, the J end by 7 bases, with 9 bases between. The CDR3 length is 13 residues. CDR3 protein: CASSLALGGGYTF. The CDR3 nucleotides read TGTGCCAGCAGCTTAGCGCTCGGGGGTGGCTACACCTTC. The full variable domain, in which reference TRBV7-9 and TRBJ1-2 provide the parts outside the CDR3, is DTGVSQNPRHKITKRGQNVTFRCDPISEHNRLYWYRQTLGQGPEFLTYFQNEAQLEKSRLLSDRFSAERPKGSFSTLEIQRTEQGDSAMYLCASSLALGGGYTFGSGTRLTVV.

The chain combines TRBV29-1 with TRBJ1-1; 10 bases are a match to TRBD1. V dropped 6 bases and J dropped 1; count of bases not matched to a gene: 8. CDR1 is SQVTM and CDR2 is ANQGSEA in the germline V gene. The CDR3 totals 15 residues. DNA of the CDR3: TGCAGCGTCCGGGGGACAGGGGAAAGGAACACTGAAGCTTTCTTT. Its translation: CSVRGTGERNTEAFF. The full variable domain, its missing parts supplied by reference TRBV29-1 and TRBJ1-1, is SAVISQKPSRDICQRGTSLTIQCQVDSQVTMMFWYRQQPGQSLTLIATANQGSEATYESGFVIDKFPISRPNLTFSTLTVSNMSPEDSSIYLCSVRGTGERNTEAFFGQGTRLTVV.

The rearrangement joins TRBV7-2 to TRBJ1-4; D is unresolved. Looked up from germline, CDR1 is SGHTA and CDR2 is FQGNSA. This CDR3 comprises 14 residues. The ends were cut back, 1 base at V and 5 bases at J, with 8 bases in the middle. In DNA, the CDR3 is TGTGCCAGCAGCTTAGGTTTTGGGAATGAAAAACTGTTTTTT. Protein sequence: CASSLGFGNEKLFF.

About this clone: Additional DNA sequences in this sample encode the identical CDR3. The rearrangement links TRBV30 to TRBJ2-5; perhaps TRBD2 as D (5 bases). The CDR3 is made up of 12 amino acids. Germline V CDR1 and CDR2: GTSNPN, SVGIG (reference sequence). The V end was cut by 0 bases, the J end by 5 bases, with 7 bases between. CDR3 region: CAWSVTGETQYF. The DNA of the CDR3 is TGTGCCTGGAGTGTAACGGGGGAGACCCAGTACTTC.

The chain employs TRBV15 and TRBJ2-7; D is possibly TRBD1 (6 bases). The CDR3 covers 13 residues. The germline CDR1 and CDR2 sequences are LNHNV and YYDKDF (reference sequence). Trimming removed 6 bases from V and 3 bases from J, with 12 bases in between. CDR3 sequence reads: CATRRDTNYEQYF. In DNA form, the CDR3 reads TGTGCCACCAGAAGGGACACCAACTACGAGCAGTACTTC.

The J gene is TRBJ2-7, the V gene TRBV29-1; D may correspond to TRBD1 or TRBD2 (5 bases each). The CDR3 is 12 residues long. Trimming took 3 bases from V and 1 from J, leaving 7 bases between them. Germline loops: CDR1 SQVTM, CDR2 ANQGSEA. In nucleotides, the CDR3 is TGCAGCGTTGAGGGACGTTCCTACGAGCAGTACTTC. Its translation is CSVEGRSYEQYF.

The chain joins TRBV13 to TRBJ1-1; TRBD1 might be the D (5 bases). CDR1 and CDR2 from the germline V gene are PRHDT and FYEKMQ (reference sequence). Trimming stripped 5 bases from V and 0 bases from J, with 13 bases between. The CDR3 covers 15 residues. CDR3 amino acids: CASSRDSSLNTEAFF. The CDR3 DNA sequence: TGTGCCAGCAGCAGAGACAGCTCCCTGAACACTGAAGCTTTCTTT.

The V gene is TRBV7-9, the J gene TRBJ2-7, with 8 bases fitting TRBD2. The CDR3 totals 12 residues. V was clipped by 8 bases and J by 6 bases; unmatched bases: 6. From germline, CDR1 is SEHNR and CDR2 FQNEAQ (reference sequence). The CDR3 spells CASRSGGFEQYF. The CDR3 bases are TGTGCCAGCCGAAGCGGGGGATTCGAGCAGTACTTC.

V is TRBV19 and J is TRBJ1-2; the D is unclear. Between the trimmed V and J ends, which lost 7 bases and 7 bases, there was a span of 13 bases. CDR3 length equals 12 residues. Looked up from germline, CDR1 is LNHDA and CDR2 is SQIVND (reference sequence). The CDR3, as DNA: TGTGCCAGTATTAGTGCGTCGGGTGGCTACACCTTC. Protein product: CASISASGGYTF.

In its sample, this clone was seen once. The chain carries TRBV6-4 and TRBJ1-1, with 11 bases that match TRBD1. Germline trimming cut 6 bases from V and 5 bases from J; bases unmatched to any gene: 5. The CDR3 has 14 amino acids. Germline values: CDR1 MRHNA, CDR2 SNTAGT. CDR3 DNA sequence: TGTGCCAGCAGACAGGACAGGGGGCAAACTGAAGCTTTCTTT. Translation: CASRQDRGQTEAFF.

J is TRBJ1-4 and V is TRBV7-9; the D gene is possibly TRBD1 (6 bases). Germline-derived CDR1 and CDR2 are SEHNR and FQNEAQ (reference sequence). The CDR3 has 13 residues. V was clipped by 6 bases and J by 8 bases, with 13 bases between them. For the CDR3, the DNA is TGTGCCAGCAGTAGCGGACAGAAGGAAAAACTGTTTTTT. It yields the protein CASSSGQKEKLFF.

In nucleotides, the CDR3 is TGTGCCAGCAGCGTTACGGGGGCGGCAGATACGCAGTATTTT. Encoded protein: CASSVTGAADTQYF. The V call is TRBV9, the J call TRBJ2-3; either TRBD1 or TRBD2 may fit D (6 bases each). This CDR3 spans 14 amino acids. Germline-derived CDR1 and CDR2 are SGDLS and YYNGEE. Trimming took 2 bases from V and 4 from J, leaving 11 bases between them.